Presented here are 26 T cell receptor beta chains from one specimen sequenced in a study of blood T cell repertoires in COVID-19. Repertoires were generated with immunoSEQ multiplex PCR, while TCRdb's copy carries only in-frame clones and drops some. The data contain around 190,000 clones, approximately 82% of them singletons. What was sequenced was peripheral blood. These receptors were taken from a human donor in a cohort sampled during active COVID-19.

The chain recombines TRBV5-1 with TRBJ1-4; 7 bases fit TRBD1. Per the germline V gene, CDR1 is SGHRS and CDR2 is YFSETQ. CDR3 length equals 15 residues. The junction had 11 bases not matched to a gene; V was cut back by 4 bases and J by 8 bases. The CDR3, as DNA: TGCGCCAGCAGCATAGGACAGGCGATGTTCGAAAAACTGTTTTTT. It is translated as CASSIGQAMFEKLFF.

V gene TRBV7-2 combines with J gene TRBJ2-1; 7 bases line up with TRBD1. Germline V gene lookup returns CDR1 SGHTA and CDR2 FQGNSA. Trimming took 5 bases from V and 6 from J; bases not matched to a gene: 10. The CDR3 extends over 15 amino acids. CDR3 sequence (DNA): TGTGCCAGCAGCCCCCAGACAGGGAATAGCAATGAGCAGTTCTTC. Protein: CASSPQTGNSNEQFF. The full variable domain, in which reference TRBV7-2 and TRBJ2-1 provide the parts outside the CDR3, is GAGVSQSPSNKVTEKGKDVELRCDPISGHTALYWYRQSLGQGLEFLIYFQGNSAPDKSGLPSDRFSAERTGGSVSTLTIQRTQQEDSAVYLCASSPQTGNSNEQFFGPGTRLTVL.

This chain joins TRBV30 and TRBJ2-7; D is uncertain. Germline CDR1 reads GTSNPN; CDR2 reads SVGIG (reference sequence). The V end was cut by 1 base, the J end by 3 bases, with 7 bases between. The CDR3 length is 12 residues. The CDR3 DNA follows: TGTGCCTGGAGTGCCCTAGGCTACGAGCAGTACTTC. Residues: CAWSALGYEQYF.

This rearrangement joins TRBV6-5 to TRBJ1-1; 7 bases are shared with TRBD1. Germline lookup yields CDR1 MNHEY and CDR2 SVGAGI. The V segment lost 4 bases and the J segment 7 bases; nucleotides outside the gene matches: 6. The CDR3 has 13 amino acids. This chain's CDR3 is CASSFRDSSEAFF. The CDR3 bases are TGTGCCAGCAGTTTCCGGGACAGTAGTGAAGCTTTCTTT.

V usage is TRBV28 and J usage is TRBJ1-4; no firm D call. The CDR3 is made up of 15 amino acids. The germline V gene encodes CDR1 MDHEN and CDR2 SYDVKM. Trimming took off 8 bases at V and 0 bases at J, with 13 bases between the two ends. CDR3 region: CASSHNTPTNEKLFF. DNA for the CDR3: TGTGCCAGCTCCCACAACACCCCAACTAATGAAAAACTGTTTTTT.

The J gene is TRBJ2-7, the V gene TRBV5-1; 10 bases are shared with TRBD1. Germline trimming cut 4 bases from V and 2 bases from J; bases unmatched to any gene: 6. Germline V gives CDR1 SGHRS, CDR2 YFSETQ. This CDR3 contains 15 residues. CDR3 loop: CASSQGTGVTYEQYF. In DNA, the CDR3 is TGCGCCAGCAGCCAAGGGACAGGGGTCACCTACGAGCAGTACTTC.

V usage is TRBV7-2 and J usage is TRBJ2-7; 12 positions match TRBD2. Germline V gene lookup returns CDR1 SGHTA and CDR2 FQGNSA. The CDR3 is 16 amino acids. V gave up 5 bases and J gave up 6 bases; unmatched junction bases: 11. The CDR3 region is CASSQGLAGPQGEQYF. The CDR3 nucleotides read TGTGCCAGCAGCCAGGGACTAGCGGGCCCACAGGGCGAGCAGTACTTC.

The chain couples TRBV2 to TRBJ2-3; TRBD2 matches 11 bases. Germline V CDR1 and CDR2: SNHLY, FYNNEI. V was pared by 7 bases and J by 3 bases, with 6 bases of the junction left unmatched. The CDR3 is made up of 15 amino acids. CDR3 residues: CASTLTSGNTDTQYF. In DNA form, the CDR3 reads TGTGCCAGCACCCTGACTAGCGGGAATACAGATACGCAGTATTTT.

The J gene is TRBJ2-2, the V gene TRBV25-1; TRBD1 agrees at 7 bases. The V and J ends lost 6 bases and 2 bases, in that order; junction bases with no gene match: 6. The CDR3 is 15 amino acids. The germline CDR1 and CDR2 sequences are MGHDK and SYGVNS. DNA for the CDR3: TGTGCCAGCAGAAGACAGGGTACAAACACCGGGGAGCTGTTTTTT. Translated, it gives CASRRQGTNTGELFF. Full variable domain (outside the CDR3, taken from reference TRBV25-1 and TRBJ2-2): EADIYQTPRYLVIGTGKKITLECSQTMGHDKMYWYQQDPGMELHLIHYSYGVNSTEKGDLSSESTVSRIRTEHFPLTLESARPSHTSQYLCASRRQGTNTGELFFGEGSRLTVL.

V usage is TRBV3-1 (or the pseudogene TRBV3-2) and J usage is TRBJ2-7; 7 bases fit TRBD1. The CDR3 has 15 residues. Trimming cost V 6 bases and J 4 bases; bases outside gene matches: 12. The germline gives CDR1 LGHDT, CDR2 YNNKEL (reference sequence). This CDR3 is CASSARGLFGYEQYF. The CDR3 DNA reads TGTGCCAGCAGTGCAAGGGGGCTCTTTGGTTACGAGCAGTACTTC.

This clone is hyperexpanded. The V and J genes are TRBV6-2 or TRBV6-3 and TRBJ2-5, with D maybe TRBD2 (6 bases). Germline V gives CDR1 MNHEY, CDR2 SVGEGT. V was clipped by 0 bases and J by 5 bases, with 13 bases between them. The CDR3 is 15 residues long. DNA for the CDR3: TGTGCCAGCAGTTACTCGGGTGGAGGGTTCGAGACCCAGTACTTC. Encoded protein: CASSYSGGGFETQYF.

The gene calls are TRBV6-6 and TRBJ2-5, with 7 bases fitting TRBD2. Germline V gene data show CDR1 as MNHNY and CDR2 as SVGAGI (reference sequence). This CDR3 has 14 amino acids. V dropped 2 bases and J dropped 2; count of bases not matched to a gene: 2. DNA of the CDR3: TGTGCCAGCAGTTACGCGGGAGTACAAGAGACCCAGTACTTC. It codes for CASSYAGVQETQYF.

The chain employs TRBV7-2 and TRBJ2-5; D gene ambiguous. From germline, CDR1 is SGHTA and CDR2 FQGNSA. V lost 1 base to trimming and J lost 5 bases, with 8 bases between them. The CDR3 runs 13 residues. The CDR3 spells CASSLGSFETQYF. The CDR3 coding sequence is TGTGCCAGCAGCTTAGGTTCATTCGAGACCCAGTACTTC.

The rearrangement joins TRBV7-9 to TRBJ1-4, with a weak D call TRBD1 (6 bases). Germline assignment: CDR1 SEHNR and CDR2 FQNEAQ (reference sequence). V was trimmed by 1 base and J by 10 bases, leaving 10 bases between them. The CDR3 totals 13 residues. The CDR3 sequence: CASSLGGTLKLFF. The CDR3 DNA follows: TGTGCCAGCAGCTTAGGAGGGACATTAAAACTGTTTTTT.

This clone was counted between two and nine times. The chain recombines TRBV5-1 with TRBJ2-3, with a weak D call TRBD2 (6 bases). Germline V lookup: CDR1 SGHRS, CDR2 YFSETQ. The CDR3 is 16 residues long. Trimming left V 0 bases short and J 1 base short, with 12 bases between. CDR3 amino acids: CASSLGPSGGTDTQYF. DNA for the CDR3: TGCGCCAGCAGCTTGGGTCCCTCGGGGGGCACAGATACGCAGTATTTT. Full variable domain (outside the CDR3, taken from reference TRBV5-1 and TRBJ2-3): KAGVTQTPRYLIKTRGQQVTLSCSPISGHRSVSWYQQTPGQGLQFLFEYFSETQRNKGNFPGRFSGRQFSNSRSEMNVSTLELGDSALYLCASSLGPSGGTDTQYFGPGTRLTVL.

The chain links TRBV2 to TRBJ1-1, with TRBD1 identical over 9 bases. Germline loops: CDR1 SNHLY, CDR2 FYNNEI. This CDR3 is 14 amino acids long. Trimming took 6 bases from V and 1 from J; bases not matched to a gene: 3. CDR3 bases: TGTGCCAGCAGAGCGGGACAGGGGAACACTGAAGCTTTCTTT. Translating it yields CASRAGQGNTEAFF.

The chain couples TRBV14 to TRBJ2-1, with 8 bases that match TRBD2. The trim removed 4 bases at V and 9 bases at J, leaving 5 bases unmatched. The CDR3 totals 13 residues. Germline-derived CDR1 and CDR2 are SGHDN and FVKESK. CDR3 nucleotides: TGTGCCAGCAGCCCGGGACTAGGTATTGAGCAGTTCTTC. This gives the protein CASSPGLGIEQFF. Filled out from reference TRBV14 and TRBJ2-1, the complete variable domain reads EAGVTQFPSHSVIEKGQTVTLRCDPISGHDNLYWYRRVMGKEIKFLLHFVKESKQDESGMPNNRFLAERTGGTYSTLKVQPAELEDSGVYFCASSPGLGIEQFFGPGTRLTVL.

The chain links TRBV2 to TRBJ2-7; TRBD2 aligns across 10 bases. Germline-derived CDR1 and CDR2 are SNHLY and FYNNEI. With V trimmed by 6 bases and J by 6 bases, 8 bases remained unmatched. This CDR3 has 14 residues. CDR3 DNA sequence: TGTGCCAGCAGCGCACTAGCGGGAAAGTCCGAGCAGTACTTC. Residues: CASSALAGKSEQYF.

V usage is TRBV19 and J usage is TRBJ1-1, with D unresolved. Germline assignment: CDR1 LNHDA and CDR2 SQIVND (reference sequence). Trimming cost V 3 bases and J 6 bases, with 8 bases left between them. This CDR3 contains 12 residues. Written as DNA, the CDR3 is TGTGCCAGTAGTATGGAGGCAGCTGAAGCTTTCTTT. Protein product: CASSMEAAEAFF.

The V call is TRBV6-5, the J call TRBJ1-5, with a tentative D call TRBD1 (5 bases). Germline CDR1 MNHEY, CDR2 SVGAGI. This CDR3 contains 13 residues. V was shortened by 8 bases and J by 7 bases, with 15 bases between the two germline ends. The CDR3 loop reads CASGVPGQQPQHF. The CDR3 DNA follows: TGTGCCAGCGGGGTTCCAGGGCAACAGCCCCAGCATTTT.

The CDR3 protein is CASSLSLAGELFF. The CDR3 DNA reads as TGTGCCAGCAGCTTATCCCTTGCCGGGGAGCTGTTTTTT. The chain has TRBV7-2 and TRBJ2-2; D unclear. This CDR3 comprises 13 residues. Trimming took 2 bases from V and 6 from J, leaving 7 bases between them. Germline V gene sequence: CDR1 SGHTA, CDR2 FQGNSA.

This clone was detected once. V usage is TRBV6-6 and J usage is TRBJ1-2; 7 bases line up with TRBD1. The length of the CDR3 is 15 residues. Trimming at V came to 7 bases and at J to 1 base, leaving 9 bases not matched to a gene. Germline CDR1 and CDR2: MNHNY and SVGAGI (reference sequence). CDR3 in amino acids: CASTPGDSHNYGYTF. CDR3 nucleotides: TGTGCCAGCACCCCAGGGGACAGCCATAACTATGGCTACACCTTC.

The rearrangement uses TRBV6-5 and TRBJ1-3; D remains ambiguous. V lost 0 bases to trimming and J lost 4 bases, with 10 bases between them. The CDR3 extends over 15 amino acids. Germline values: CDR1 MNHEY, CDR2 SVGAGI. The CDR3 here is CASSYSRGGGNTIYF. CDR3 DNA: TGTGCCAGCAGTTACTCGAGAGGCGGCGGAAACACCATATATTTT.

The sample holds a few counts of this clone. V is TRBV28 and J is TRBJ2-4, with 11 nucleotides matching TRBD2. Germline trimming cut 5 bases from V and 6 bases from J; bases unmatched to any gene: 6. The CDR3 runs to 15 residues. Germline V gene data show CDR1 as MDHEN and CDR2 as SYDVKM. CDR3 protein: CASSLAGGPPNIQYF. In nucleotides, the CDR3 is TGTGCCAGCAGTCTAGCGGGAGGCCCCCCAAACATTCAGTACTTC.

The rearrangement uses TRBV28 and TRBJ2-2, with 12 bases that match TRBD1. J was trimmed by 6 bases and V by 6 bases; bases with no gene match: 5. The CDR3 is made up of 15 amino acids. Germline lookup yields CDR1 MDHEN and CDR2 SYDVKM. The CDR3 DNA reads TGTGCCAGCAGGGGAGGGACAGGGGGCTCCGGGGAGCTGTTTTTT. Translating it yields CASRGGTGGSGELFF.

CDR3 sequence: CASSVGKGGGETQYF. The CDR3 DNA reads TGTGCCAGCAGCGTAGGGAAGGGAGGCGGGGAGACCCAGTACTTC. The rearrangement links TRBV9 to TRBJ2-5, with D possibly TRBD2 on 6 matching bases. V lost 0 bases, J lost 5 bases, and 14 bases lay in between. Per germline, CDR1 SGDLS and CDR2 YYNGEE. This CDR3 region has 15 residues.